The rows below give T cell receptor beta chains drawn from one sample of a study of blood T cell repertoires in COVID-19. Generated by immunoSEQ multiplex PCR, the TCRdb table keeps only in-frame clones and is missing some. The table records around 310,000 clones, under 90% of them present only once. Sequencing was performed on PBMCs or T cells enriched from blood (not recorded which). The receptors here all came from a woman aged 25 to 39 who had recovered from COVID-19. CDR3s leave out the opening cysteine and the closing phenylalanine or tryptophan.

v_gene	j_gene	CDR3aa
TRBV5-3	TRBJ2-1	ARSPGLASNNEQF
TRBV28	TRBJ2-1	ASSRRLGTSVSYNEQF
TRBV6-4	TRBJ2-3	ASSDWAGGTDTQY
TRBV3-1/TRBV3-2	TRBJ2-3	ASSQDLGFGGRTTDTQY
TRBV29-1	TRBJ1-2	SAEGGANYGYT
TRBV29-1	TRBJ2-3	SMRYRVGETDTQY
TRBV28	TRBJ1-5	ASSFWADSNSNQPQH
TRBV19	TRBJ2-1	ASSYRGAEQF
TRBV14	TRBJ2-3	ASSQSRSQTGTDTQY
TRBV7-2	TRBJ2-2	ASSLTSGSPELF
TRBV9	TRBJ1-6	ASSRIDSPLH
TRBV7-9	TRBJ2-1	ASSVGLAGLVNEQF
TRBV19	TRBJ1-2	ASSIRAGIYGYT
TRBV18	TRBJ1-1	ASSPAGVYTEAF
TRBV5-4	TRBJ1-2	ASSRVNDGGDYGYT
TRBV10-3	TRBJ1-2	ATSDREGYT
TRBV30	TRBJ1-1	AWIPRRALNTEAF
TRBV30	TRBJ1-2	AHRGSWNGYT